The 24 T cell receptor beta chains below all came from one sample that was sequenced in a study of early T cells in non-severe SARS-CoV-2 infection. A single record per CDR3 protein comes from TCRdb applying MiXCR to the 5' RACE reads. Found here are some 90,000 distinct CDR3 sequences, about 15% of them singletons; the top ten hold around 5.8%. Sequenced sample: whole blood. The receptors here all came from an adult who was a healthcare worker with PCR-confirmed SARS-CoV-2 infection or an uninfected control (not recorded which).

This clonotype was picked up a small number of times. V gene TRBV25-1 combines with J gene TRBJ2-7, with a possible D match to TRBD2 (5 bases). The length of the CDR3 is 13 residues. V gave up 8 bases and J gave up 4 bases, with 15 bases separating them. Per the germline V gene, CDR1 is MGHDK and CDR2 is SYGVNS. The DNA of the CDR3 is TGTGCCAGCCTGGGGAGTCCGGGGTACGAGCAGTACTTC. Its protein is CASLGSPGYEQYF.

The genes are TRBV18 and TRBJ1-1; weak D call: TRBD1 (6 bases). CDR1 KGHSH and CDR2 LQKENI come from the germline V gene. This CDR3 region has 13 residues. Trimming shortened V by 3 bases and J by 5 bases, and 10 bases separated the two germline ends. CDR3 nucleotides: TGTGCCAGCTCACCGACAGGTTTAACTGAAGCTTTCTTT. Amino acids: CASSPTGLTEAFF.

This clonotype was found many times. This chain uses TRBV5-5 with TRBJ1-4; unclear D gene. Trimming left V 2 bases short and J 6 bases short, with 5 bases between. Germline lookup yields CDR1 SGHKS and CDR2 YYEKEE (reference sequence). The CDR3 loop spans 12 amino acids. The CDR3: CASSFTYEKLFF. CDR3 nucleotide sequence: TGTGCCAGCAGCTTTACCTATGAAAAACTGTTTTTT.

There are many counts of this clonotype. The chain carries TRBV4-1 and TRBJ1-5, with D unclear. V lost 0 bases to trimming and J lost 4 bases, with 16 bases between them. The CDR3 totals 17 residues. Looked up from germline, CDR1 is MGHRA and CDR2 is YSYEKL. The CDR3 sequence: CASSQDLSGSPNQPQHF. The CDR3 bases are TGCGCCAGCAGCCAAGATCTTTCCGGGAGCCCTAATCAGCCCCAGCATTTT.

The table lists this clonotype with many counts. The rearrangement joins TRBV7-2 to TRBJ2-1; D gene unclear. The V gene's germline CDR1 is SGHTA and CDR2 FQGNSA. The CDR3 sequence is 13 residues long. V was clipped by 5 bases and J by 0 bases, with 5 bases between them. CDR3 residues: CASSISSYNEQFF. The DNA of the CDR3 is TGTGCCAGCAGCATCAGCTCCTACAATGAGCAGTTCTTC. Filled out from reference TRBV7-2 and TRBJ2-1, the complete variable domain reads GAGVSQSPSNKVTEKGKDVELRCDPISGHTALYWYRQSLGQGLEFLIYFQGNSAPDKSGLPSDRFSAERTGGSVSTLTIQRTQQEDSAVYLCASSISSYNEQFFGPGTRLTVL.

This clonotype was recorded a few times. The CDR3 coding sequence is TGTGCCAGCAGTGATCTAGGACAGCTTTATTTT. As protein: CASSDLGQLYF. The rearrangement joins TRBV2 to TRBJ1-3; tentative D call: TRBD1 (6 bases). CDR1 and CDR2 from the germline V gene are SNHLY and FYNNEI. Trimming removed 3 bases at V and 16 bases at J, with 13 bases between. The CDR3 totals 11 residues.

This clonotype was found a few times. The chain has TRBV9 and TRBJ2-1, with no clear D. The germline CDR1 and CDR2 sequences are SGDLS and YYNGEE. V lost 1 base to trimming and J lost 8 bases, with 4 bases between them. The CDR3 contains 11 residues. In DNA, the CDR3 is TGTGCCAGCAGCGTAAGCCATGAGCAGTTCTTC. Amino acids: CASSVSHEQFF. The full variable domain, completed using reference TRBV9 and TRBJ2-1, is DSGVTQTPKHLITATGQRVTLRCSPRSGDLSVYWYQQSLDQGLQFLIQYYNGEERAKGNILERFSAQQFPDLHSELNLSSLELGDSALYFCASSVSHEQFFGPGTRLTVL.

This sequence joins TRBV28 and TRBJ1-5, with D uncertain. Germline CDR1 reads MDHEN; CDR2 reads SYDVKM. V was trimmed by 2 bases and J by 0 bases, leaving 5 bases between them. The CDR3 runs 14 residues. CDR3 DNA: TGTGCCAGCAGTTTACAAATTAGCAATCAGCCCCAGCATTTT. Protein: CASSLQISNQPQHF.

This clonotype was seen more than once but under ten times. The V and J genes are TRBV6-1 and TRBJ2-7, with D perhaps given as TRBD1 or TRBD2 (5 bases each). CDR1 is MNHNS, CDR2 SASEGT, per germline. V was pared by 7 bases and J by 0 bases, with 13 bases between. This CDR3 has 14 amino acids. Here the CDR3 reads CASNRGGLSYEQYF. CDR3 nucleotide sequence: TGTGCCAGCAACCGGGGCGGCCTCTCCTACGAGCAGTACTTC.

This clonotype was seen a handful of times. J is TRBJ2-7 and V is TRBV7-9; D unresolved. The CDR3 totals 15 residues. V shed 4 bases and J shed 2 bases, with 15 bases lying between them. From germline, CDR1 is SEHNR and CDR2 FQNEAQ (reference sequence). The CDR3 DNA is TGTGCCAGCAGCTCTCGAGGACGATCTCCCTACGAGCAGTACTTC. Protein sequence: CASSSRGRSPYEQYF.

This clonotype occurred a few times. The chain has TRBV5-1 and TRBJ2-5; weak D call: TRBD1 (6 bases). CDR1 and CDR2 (germline): SGHRS, YFSETQ. Trimming removed 4 bases from V and 1 base from J, with 11 bases in between. This CDR3 spans 14 amino acids. CDR3 loop: CASSPGQPQETQYF. The DNA for the CDR3 is TGCGCCAGCAGCCCTGGACAGCCCCAAGAGACCCAGTACTTC.

There are many counts of this clonotype. The chain couples TRBV5-1 to TRBJ2-1; the D call may be TRBD1 or TRBD2 (5 bases each). The CDR3 covers 15 residues. Deletions cut 3 bases from V and 7 bases from J, with 17 bases between. The V gene's germline CDR1 is SGHRS and CDR2 YFSETQ. CDR3 in amino acids: CASSSGPDTENEQFF. The CDR3 DNA follows: TGCGCCAGCAGCTCGGGACCTGACACGGAAAATGAGCAGTTCTTC.

The chain recombines TRBV11-2 with TRBJ2-1, with 7 bases matching TRBD1. Germline V gives CDR1 SGHAT, CDR2 FQNNGV. The CDR3 is 17 amino acids. Unmatched junction bases numbered 11, after V lost 1 base and J lost 5 bases. Written as DNA, the CDR3 is TGTGCCAGCAGCTTAGGGCTGGGACAGTTTTCTCACAATGAGCAGTTCTTC. Translating gives CASSLGLGQFSHNEQFF.

This clonotype came up a few times. The chain carries TRBV7-6 and TRBJ2-7; 10 bases agree with TRBD2. This CDR3 has 15 residues. V lost 5 bases, J lost 2 bases, and 6 bases stayed unmatched. The germline V gene encodes CDR1 SGHVS and CDR2 FNYEAQ. The DNA of the CDR3 is TGTGCCAGCAGCGCTAGCGGGAGTGTCGCCTACGAGCAGTACTTC. Encoded protein: CASSASGSVAYEQYF.

The sample holds many counts of this clonotype. The V and J genes are TRBV7-2 and TRBJ1-5, with D perhaps matching TRBD1 (6 bases). CDR1 is SGHTA, CDR2 FQGNSA, per germline. V dropped 5 bases and J dropped 0 bases, with 14 bases sitting between them. The CDR3 has 16 residues. Here the CDR3 DNA reads TGTGCCAGCAGCGATGGGACAAGGAATAGCAATCAGCCCCAGCATTTT. As protein: CASSDGTRNSNQPQHF.

This chain connects TRBV4-1 to TRBJ2-7; 8 bases fit TRBD2. Germline V lookup: CDR1 MGHRA, CDR2 YSYEKL. The length of the CDR3 is 14 residues. V trimming: 4 bases; J trimming: 6 bases; junction bases outside the gene matches: 8. The CDR3 DNA sequence: TGCGCCAGCAGCCTGGGACTAGAGGGAAGCGAGCAGTACTTC. The encoded protein is CASSLGLEGSEQYF.

This clonotype was seen repeatedly, ten times or more. The chain links TRBV28 to TRBJ2-5; D is uncertain. The CDR3 sequence is 13 residues long. Germline CDR1 reads MDHEN; CDR2 reads SYDVKM. V was cut by 7 bases and J by 3 bases, with 12 bases left in between. As DNA, the CDR3 is TGTGCCAGCAACCCCCCTGGGGAAGAGACCCAGTACTTC. The encoded protein is CASNPPGEETQYF.

The chain combines TRBV20-1 with TRBJ2-7; D could derive from TRBD1 or TRBD2 (5 bases each). V lost 4 bases and J lost 6, with 19 bases in between. Germline V gene data show CDR1 as DFQATT and CDR2 as SNEGSKA (reference sequence). The CDR3 spans 14 residues. The chain's CDR3 is CSAIIGTGGAEQYF. The CDR3 DNA reads as TGCAGTGCTATAATCGGGACCGGCGGCGCCGAGCAGTACTTC.

This clonotype was seen repeatedly, ten times or more. The rearrangement uses TRBV5-1 and TRBJ1-1; unclear D gene. V lost 3 bases, J lost 4 bases, and 10 bases lay in between. CDR1 is SGHRS, CDR2 YFSETQ, per germline. The CDR3 is 13 residues long. DNA for the CDR3: TGCGCCAGCAGCTCAACCACCCTCACTGAAGCTTTCTTT. As protein: CASSSTTLTEAFF.

At least ten counts were recorded for this clonotype. The CDR3 DNA reads as TGTGCCAGCAGCTTGACGGCCACAGATACGCAGTATTTT. Its protein is CASSLTATDTQYF. The J gene is TRBJ2-3, the V gene TRBV5-6; D gene uncertain. Between the trimmed V and J ends, which lost 1 base and 2 bases, there was a span of 5 bases. The CDR3 runs to 13 residues. CDR1 is SGHDT, CDR2 YYEEEE, per germline.

This clonotype was picked up a small number of times. The genes are TRBV28 and TRBJ2-4; TRBD2 aligns across 7 bases. The germline CDR1 and CDR2 sequences are MDHEN and SYDVKM. The V segment lost 3 bases and the J segment 5 bases; nucleotides outside the gene matches: 10. CDR3 length: 16 residues. CDR3 amino acids: CASSFGVGGGENIQYF. The DNA for the CDR3 is TGTGCCAGCAGTTTTGGGGTCGGCGGGGGAGAAAACATTCAGTACTTC.

This clonotype was counted ten times or more. The chain uses TRBV27 and TRBJ2-1; D uncertain. The CDR3 covers 11 residues. V shed 5 bases and J shed 8 bases, with 7 bases lying between them. Germline values: CDR1 MNHEY, CDR2 SMNVEV (reference sequence). The DNA for the CDR3 is TGTGCCAGCAGTCGTGGAGATGAGCAGTTCTTC. Translated: CASSRGDEQFF.

The rearrangement uses TRBV7-2 and TRBJ2-3; 10 positions agree with TRBD2. The CDR3 covers 19 residues. Per the germline V gene, CDR1 is SGHTA and CDR2 is FQGNSA. With 5 bases clipped from V and 2 bases from J, the junction kept 16 bases outside the gene matches. CDR3 amino acids: CASSQRAGGPPMTTDTQYF. CDR3 bases: TGTGCCAGCAGCCAGAGAGCGGGAGGGCCTCCGATGACCACAGATACGCAGTATTTT.

This clonotype turned up a few times. The chain links TRBV9 to TRBJ1-6; D ambiguous. The CDR3 covers 15 residues. Germline V lookup: CDR1 SGDLS, CDR2 YYNGEE. V was cut by 3 bases and J by 9 bases, with 16 bases left in between. CDR3 sequence: CASSAEGIRGSPLHF. The DNA of the CDR3 is TGTGCCAGCAGCGCTGAGGGAATCCGGGGTTCACCCCTCCACTTT.